This TCR beta chain is from a study of identical twins' blood T cells. Each CDR3 protein is one row after TCRdb ran MiXCR on the 5' RACE reads. The table includes 350,000 to 450,000 distinct CDR3 sequences, roughly 28% detected once. The CDR3 consists of 13 residues. Trimming stripped 8 bases from V and 2 bases from J, with 12 bases between. The sequencing sample was made of PBMCs. This chain connects TRBV12-3 or TRBV12-4 to TRBJ1-1; D call uncertain. The sequence was collected from a woman between 18 and 55 years old in good health. CDR3 bases: TGTGCCAGCCGAGTCGCCCAAAACACTGAAGCTTTCTTT. This gives the protein CASRVAQNTEAFF.